What follows are 18 T cell receptor beta chains derived from one specimen sequenced in a study of technical replicates of blood from four donors. Profiled with immunoSEQ multiplex PCR; TCRdb holds only in-frame clones, not every one. This sample has approximately 60,000 clones, with more than 75% found just once. The sample consisted of PBMCs. Receptors were obtained from a human donor in good health. Some clones in this sample may be carry-over from other donors' samples.

The chain has TRBV29-1 and TRBJ2-5, with TRBD2 matching 7 bases. This CDR3 spans 12 amino acids. J lost 4 bases, V lost 3 bases, and 2 bases had no gene match. Germline V gene data show CDR1 as SQVTM and CDR2 as ANQGSEA. The CDR3 coding sequence is TGCAGCGTTGAGACGGGAGGAGAGACCCAGTACTTC. It codes for CSVETGGETQYF.

The rearrangement links TRBV6-1 to TRBJ2-3; D is perhaps TRBD1 (5 bases). Deletions cut 4 bases from V and 2 bases from J, with 13 bases between. The germline V gene encodes CDR1 MNHNS and CDR2 SASEGT. CDR3 size: 15 residues. As DNA, the CDR3 is TGTGCCAGCAGTGGGGGCCTCGACTCCACAGATACGCAGTATTTT. Amino acid sequence: CASSGGLDSTDTQYF.

This rearrangement joins TRBV4-3 to TRBJ1-1; TRBD1 might be the D (6 bases). Trimming took off 4 bases at V and 2 bases at J, with 14 bases between the two ends. Germline values: CDR1 LGHNA, CDR2 YSLEER. The CDR3 length is 15 residues. The CDR3 nucleotides are TGCGCCAGCAGCCTCTTCCGGACAGACAACACTGAAGCTTTCTTT. Its translation is CASSLFRTDNTEAFF.

V and J are TRBV7-9 and TRBJ1-3, with TRBD1 matching 7 bases. The V and J ends lost 6 bases and 4 bases, in that order; junction bases with no gene match: 6. This CDR3 region has 14 residues. The germline gives CDR1 SEHNR, CDR2 FQNEAQ (reference sequence). This chain's CDR3 is CASSSTGPGNTIYF. In nucleotides, the CDR3 is TGTGCCAGCAGTTCGACAGGGCCGGGAAACACCATATATTTT.

V and J are TRBV23-1 and TRBJ2-3, with 7 bases identical to TRBD1. TRBV23-1 falls under the ORF class, with uncertain function. V shed 6 bases, J shed 7 bases, and the junction held 7 bases outside the gene matches. This CDR3 comprises 13 residues. The CDR3 reads CASRQKGANTQYF. DNA of the CDR3: TGCGCCAGCAGGCAAAAGGGGGCAAATACGCAGTATTTT.

The chain links TRBV5-1 to TRBJ2-7; TRBD2 matches 7 bases. Germline CDR1 and CDR2: SGHRS and YFSETQ. The trim removed 0 bases at V and 9 bases at J, leaving 9 bases unmatched. This CDR3 comprises 14 residues. This chain's CDR3 is CASSLGSGGGAQYF. DNA for the CDR3: TGCGCCAGCAGCTTGGGGTCGGGCGGGGGAGCGCAGTACTTC. Complete variable domain (other parts from reference TRBV5-1 and TRBJ2-7): KAGVTQTPRYLIKTRGQQVTLSCSPISGHRSVSWYQQTPGQGLQFLFEYFSETQRNKGNFPGRFSGRQFSNSRSEMNVSTLELGDSALYLCASSLGSGGGAQYFGPGTRLTVT.

This chain joins TRBV5-4 and TRBJ2-6; weak D call: TRBD1 (6 bases). Germline V gene data show CDR1 as SGHNT and CDR2 as YYREEE (reference sequence). This CDR3 spans 16 amino acids. Trimming stripped 1 base from V and 4 bases from J, with 12 bases between. CDR3 sequence (DNA): TGTGCCAGCAGCTTGACAGGGTTGTTCGGGGCCAACGTCCTGACTTTC. Its translation is CASSLTGLFGANVLTF.

The chain links TRBV4-2 to TRBJ2-3; TRBD2 is a possible D gene (5 bases). Trimming stripped 0 bases from V and 0 bases from J, with 10 bases between. In germline, CDR1 is LGHNA, CDR2 YNFKEQ. The CDR3 covers 16 residues. The CDR3 DNA reads TGTGCCAGCAGCCAAGATATCGGGGTTAGCACAGATACGCAGTATTTT. The encoded protein is CASSQDIGVSTDTQYF.

CDR3 loop: CASSPGSTITQYF. In DNA form, the CDR3 reads TGTGCCAGCAGCCCCGGGTCGACTATTACGCAGTATTTT. The chain employs TRBV7-3 and TRBJ2-3; D is possibly TRBD2 (5 bases). Germline-derived CDR1 and CDR2 are SGHTA and FQGTGA. Trimming removed 5 bases from V and 8 bases from J, with 14 bases in between. This CDR3 region has 13 residues.

This chain joins TRBV30 and TRBJ2-3, with 8 bases matching TRBD2. V was pared by 2 bases and J by 4 bases, with 14 bases of the junction left unmatched. Germline V gene lookup returns CDR1 GTSNPN and CDR2 SVGIG (reference sequence). CDR3 size: 17 residues. The CDR3 spells CAWSLPGPREGPDTQYF. In DNA, the CDR3 is TGTGCCTGGAGTTTACCGGGACCCCGGGAGGGCCCAGATACGCAGTATTTT.

J is TRBJ2-1 and V is TRBV29-1; D is unclear. V lost 0 bases and J 6 bases, leaving 15 bases between the germline ends. The CDR3 extends over 15 amino acids. The V gene's germline CDR1 is SQVTM and CDR2 ANQGSEA. The CDR3 sequence: CSVEDRLIARNEQFF. Written as DNA, the CDR3 is TGCAGCGTTGAAGATCGACTTATCGCCCGCAATGAGCAGTTCTTC.

V and J are TRBV7-2 and TRBJ1-4; TRBD1 might be the D (6 bases). The CDR3 totals 14 residues. Germline V gene lookup returns CDR1 SGHTA and CDR2 FQGNSA. Trimming cost V 1 base and J 6 bases, with 9 bases left between them. The CDR3 region is CASSLVRGDEKLFF. In nucleotides, the CDR3 is TGTGCCAGCAGCTTAGTCAGGGGTGATGAAAAACTGTTTTTT.

The CDR3 DNA reads TGTGCCAGCAGCTTAGGGCAGGTCCAAGAGACCCAGTACTTC. This codes for CASSLGQVQETQYF. The rearrangement uses TRBV7-2 and TRBJ2-5, with D unresolved. From germline, CDR1 is SGHTA and CDR2 FQGNSA. V lost 1 base to trimming and J lost 1 base, with 7 bases between them. The CDR3 has 14 amino acids.

V gene TRBV7-3 combines with J gene TRBJ1-6, with no clear D. The CDR3 contains 13 residues. V lost 0 bases to trimming and J lost 8 bases, with 5 bases between them. CDR1 is SGHTA and CDR2 is FQGTGA in the germline V gene. The CDR3 spells CASSLTADSPLHF. Written as DNA, the CDR3 is TGTGCCAGCAGCTTAACGGCGGATTCACCCCTCCACTTT.

V usage is TRBV6-5 and J usage is TRBJ2-2; 9 bases agree with TRBD2. Germline values: CDR1 MNHEY, CDR2 SVGAGI. With V trimmed by 6 bases and J by 7 bases, 9 bases remained unmatched. This CDR3 is built from 15 residues. CDR3 in amino acids: CASRKAGGASGELFF. The CDR3 region has the DNA TGTGCCAGCAGGAAGGCGGGAGGGGCAAGCGGGGAGCTGTTTTTT.

This chain links TRBV10-3 with TRBJ1-2; unclear D gene. Germline V gene data show CDR1 as ENHRY and CDR2 as SYGVKD. Trimming cost V 0 bases and J 8 bases, with 10 bases left between them. The CDR3 is 13 amino acids. CDR3 protein: CAISESLGLGYTF. The CDR3 DNA sequence: TGTGCCATCAGTGAGTCGCTGGGCCTCGGCTACACCTTC.

The rearrangement uses TRBV29-1 and TRBJ2-3, with 9 bases matching TRBD2. V was clipped by 4 bases and J by 5 bases; unmatched bases: 10. From germline, CDR1 is SQVTM and CDR2 ANQGSEA. CDR3 length: 15 residues. The DNA of the CDR3 is TGCAGCGTTGGTTTTAGACTAGCGGCTATAGATACGCAGTATTTT. It encodes CSVGFRLAAIDTQYF.

The CDR3 loop reads CASSAGGSTDTQYF. The CDR3, as DNA: TGTGCCAGCAGCGCCGGGGGTAGCACAGATACGCAGTATTTT. The chain combines TRBV9 with TRBJ2-3; tentatively, D is TRBD2 (6 bases). Germline V gene sequence: CDR1 SGDLS, CDR2 YYNGEE. CDR3 length equals 14 residues. Deletions cut 3 bases from V and 0 bases from J, with 8 bases between.